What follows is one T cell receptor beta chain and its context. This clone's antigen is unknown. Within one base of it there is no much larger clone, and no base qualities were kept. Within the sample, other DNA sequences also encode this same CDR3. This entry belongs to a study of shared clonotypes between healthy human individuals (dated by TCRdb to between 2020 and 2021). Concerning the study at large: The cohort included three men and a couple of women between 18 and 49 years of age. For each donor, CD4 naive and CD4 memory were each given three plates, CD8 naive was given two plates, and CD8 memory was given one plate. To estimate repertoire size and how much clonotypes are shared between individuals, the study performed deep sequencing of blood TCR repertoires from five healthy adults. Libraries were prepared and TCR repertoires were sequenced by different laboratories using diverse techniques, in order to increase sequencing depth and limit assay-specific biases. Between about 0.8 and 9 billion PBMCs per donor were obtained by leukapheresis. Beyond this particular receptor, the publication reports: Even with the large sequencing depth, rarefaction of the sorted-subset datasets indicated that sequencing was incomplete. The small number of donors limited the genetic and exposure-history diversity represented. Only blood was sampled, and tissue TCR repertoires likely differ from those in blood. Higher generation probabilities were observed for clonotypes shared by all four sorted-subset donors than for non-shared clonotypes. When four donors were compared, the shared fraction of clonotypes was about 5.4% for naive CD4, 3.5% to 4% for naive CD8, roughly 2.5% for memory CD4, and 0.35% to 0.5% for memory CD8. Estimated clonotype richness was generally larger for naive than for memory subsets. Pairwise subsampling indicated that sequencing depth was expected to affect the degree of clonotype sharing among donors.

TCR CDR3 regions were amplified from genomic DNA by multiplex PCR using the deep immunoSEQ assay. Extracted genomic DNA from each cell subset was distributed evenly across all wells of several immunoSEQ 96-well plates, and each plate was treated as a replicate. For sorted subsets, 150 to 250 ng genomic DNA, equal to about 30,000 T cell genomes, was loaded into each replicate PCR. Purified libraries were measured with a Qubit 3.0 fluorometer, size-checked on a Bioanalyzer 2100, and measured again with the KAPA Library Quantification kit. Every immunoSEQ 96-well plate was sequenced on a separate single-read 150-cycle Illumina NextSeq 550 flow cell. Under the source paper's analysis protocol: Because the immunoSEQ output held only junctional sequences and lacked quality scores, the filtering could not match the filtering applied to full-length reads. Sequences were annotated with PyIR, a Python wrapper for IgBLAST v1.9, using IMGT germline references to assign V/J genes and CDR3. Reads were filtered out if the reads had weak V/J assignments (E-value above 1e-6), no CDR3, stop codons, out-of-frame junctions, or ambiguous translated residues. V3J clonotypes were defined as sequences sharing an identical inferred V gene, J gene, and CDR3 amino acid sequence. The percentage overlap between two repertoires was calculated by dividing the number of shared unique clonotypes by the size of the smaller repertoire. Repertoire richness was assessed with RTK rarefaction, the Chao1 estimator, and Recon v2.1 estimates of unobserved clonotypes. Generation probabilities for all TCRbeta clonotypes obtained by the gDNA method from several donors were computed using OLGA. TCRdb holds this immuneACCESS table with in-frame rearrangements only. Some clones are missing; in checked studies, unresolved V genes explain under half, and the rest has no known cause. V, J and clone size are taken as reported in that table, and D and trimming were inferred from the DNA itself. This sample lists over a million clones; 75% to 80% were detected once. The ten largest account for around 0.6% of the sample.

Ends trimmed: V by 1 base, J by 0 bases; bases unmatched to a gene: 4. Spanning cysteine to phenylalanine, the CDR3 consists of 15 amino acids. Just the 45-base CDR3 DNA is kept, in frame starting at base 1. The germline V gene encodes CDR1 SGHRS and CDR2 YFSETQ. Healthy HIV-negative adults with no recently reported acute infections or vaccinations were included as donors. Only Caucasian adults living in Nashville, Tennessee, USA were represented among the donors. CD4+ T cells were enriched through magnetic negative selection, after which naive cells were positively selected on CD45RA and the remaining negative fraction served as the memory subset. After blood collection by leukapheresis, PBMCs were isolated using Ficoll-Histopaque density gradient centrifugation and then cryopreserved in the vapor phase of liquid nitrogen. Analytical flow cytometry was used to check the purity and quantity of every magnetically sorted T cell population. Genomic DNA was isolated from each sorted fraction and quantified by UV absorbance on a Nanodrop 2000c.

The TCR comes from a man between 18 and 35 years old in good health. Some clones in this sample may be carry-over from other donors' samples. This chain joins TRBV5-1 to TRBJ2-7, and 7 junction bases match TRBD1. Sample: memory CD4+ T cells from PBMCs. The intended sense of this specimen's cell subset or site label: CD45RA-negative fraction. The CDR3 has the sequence CASSLLGTASYEQYF. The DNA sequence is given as TGCGCCAGCAGCTTGCTTGGGACAGCCTCCTACGAGCAGTACTTC.